These 21 T cell receptor beta chains were sequenced from one sample in a study of cytomegalovirus exposure and HLA in healthy donors. PCR was performed using 60 Vbeta and 13 Jbeta primers. Assay: immunoSEQ multiplex PCR; the TCRdb copy retains only in-frame clones and omits some. Altogether around 190,000 clones are present, around 84% being singletons, with the ten largest covering 1.5% to 2%. The specimen sequenced was PBMCs. These receptors were taken from a woman aged 18-29 years in good health and CMV-seronegative.

This clone was picked up one time. V is TRBV11-3 and J is TRBJ2-2, with TRBD2 matching 11 bases. Unmatched junction bases numbered 7, after V lost 4 bases and J lost 3 bases. CDR3 size: 17 residues. Germline V CDR1 and CDR2: SGHNT, YENEEA. As DNA, the CDR3 is TGTGCCAGCAGCTCAACACTACTAGCGGGAGACACCGGGGAGCTGTTTTTT. Translated, it gives CASSSTLLAGDTGELFF.

This clone was counted once. The V gene is TRBV7-3, the J gene TRBJ2-2, with D hard to call. Deletions cut 6 bases from V and 8 bases from J, with 10 bases between. The germline gives CDR1 SGHTA, CDR2 FQGTGA. The CDR3 spans 12 residues. CDR3 sequence (DNA): TGTGCCAGCAGTTCTAAAAGAGGGGAGCTGTTTTTT. It specifies CASSSKRGELFF.

The J gene is TRBJ2-1, the V gene TRBV27, with D perhaps matching TRBD1 (6 bases). Trimming removed 5 bases from V and 0 bases from J, with 11 bases in between. CDR1 MNHEY and CDR2 SMNVEV come from the germline V gene (reference sequence). The CDR3 has 15 residues. The CDR3 coding sequence is TGTGCCAGCAGTCGACAGGTATCCTCCTACAATGAGCAGTTCTTC. It encodes CASSRQVSSYNEQFF.

The chain combines TRBV6-5 with TRBJ2-5, with D perhaps TRBD2 (5 bases). V lost 6 bases and J lost 9, with 17 bases in between. The CDR3 contains 13 residues. Looked up from germline, CDR1 is MNHEY and CDR2 is SVGAGI. CDR3 sequence: CASRPGLTGAQYF. Here the CDR3 DNA reads TGTGCCAGCAGGCCAGGACTGACCGGGGCCCAGTACTTC.

This sequence joins TRBV18 and TRBJ1-1; D is unclear. The CDR3 length is 16 residues. The germline V and J ends were trimmed by 3 bases and 1 base, with 15 bases remaining between them. CDR1 is KGHSH, CDR2 LQKENI, per germline. CDR3 sequence: CASSPTAGAGNTEAFF. The CDR3 DNA sequence: TGTGCCAGCTCACCCACCGCGGGCGCGGGGAACACTGAAGCTTTCTTT.

The chain couples TRBV4-1 to TRBJ1-1; D is possibly TRBD1 (6 bases). CDR3 length: 16 amino acids. V dropped 5 bases and J dropped 6 bases, with 22 bases sitting between them. CDR1 and CDR2 (germline): MGHRA, YSYEKL. CDR3 amino acids: CASSTGLGPDVAEAFF. DNA of the CDR3: TGCGCCAGCAGCACAGGGTTGGGACCGGACGTCGCTGAAGCTTTCTTT.

This clone was detected once. The chain links TRBV27 to TRBJ2-7; TRBD1 aligns across 10 bases. CDR3 length: 14 residues. Per germline, CDR1 MNHEY and CDR2 SMNVEV (reference sequence). With V trimmed by 4 bases and J by 2 bases, 2 bases remained unmatched. The CDR3 here is CASSYGTGAYEQYF. The CDR3 bases are TGTGCCAGCAGTTACGGGACAGGGGCCTACGAGCAGTACTTC.

With regard to this clone: Relative to the germline gene, one junction end is altered; a read error may explain this. The same CDR3 is also encoded by other DNA sequences in this sample. The chain carries TRBV15 and TRBJ1-2; unclear D gene. Germline V lookup: CDR1 LNHNV, CDR2 YYDKDF (reference sequence). There are 16 residues in the CDR3. CDR3 nucleotide sequence: TGCGCCACCAGCGAGGTTGTTAGTGCCTCCAACTATGGCTACACCTTC. It translates to CATSEVVSASNYGYTF.

CDR3 in amino acids: CASSTPGGQETQYF. The CDR3 DNA sequence: TGCGCCAGCAGCACCCCCGGGGGGCAAGAGACCCAGTACTTC. V and J are TRBV5-1 and TRBJ2-5, with 7 positions matching TRBD2. The germline V gene has CDR1 SGHRS and CDR2 YFSETQ. The V gene end was trimmed by 4 bases and the J gene end by 2 bases; junction bases not matched to a gene: 5. This CDR3 has 14 amino acids. The complete variable domain, with remaining parts taken from reference TRBV5-1 and TRBJ2-5, reads KAGVTQTPRYLIKTRGQQVTLSCSPISGHRSVSWYQQTPGQGLQFLFEYFSETQRNKGNFPGRFSGRQFSNSRSEMNVSTLELGDSALYLCASSTPGGQETQYFGPGTRLLVL.

This chain connects TRBV2 to TRBJ1-5; TRBD1 matches 7 bases. CDR1 is SNHLY and CDR2 is FYNNEI in the germline V gene. J lost 1 base, V lost 6 bases, and 15 bases had no gene match. This CDR3 has 18 amino acids. CDR3 region: CASSAQGSMLGSNQPQHF. CDR3 in DNA: TGTGCCAGCAGCGCACAGGGGAGCATGTTGGGAAGCAATCAGCCCCAGCATTTT.

The chain couples TRBV7-2 to TRBJ2-7; perhaps TRBD2 as D (5 bases). The V end lost 2 bases, the J end lost 5 bases, and 7 bases lay between the germline ends. The CDR3 sequence is 12 residues long. Germline V gives CDR1 SGHTA, CDR2 FQGNSA. The CDR3 nucleotides read TGTGCCAGCAGCTTAAGGAGGAACGAGCAGTACTTC. Translated, it gives CASSLRRNEQYF.

The genes are TRBV6-5 and TRBJ2-1; 9 nucleotides agree with TRBD2. The CDR3 extends over 15 amino acids. CDR1 and CDR2 from the germline V gene are MNHEY and SVGAGI. The J segment lost 1 base and the V segment lost 6 bases, leaving 4 bases of the junction unmatched. This CDR3 reads CASSLSGRSYNEQFF. In DNA form, the CDR3 reads TGTGCCAGCAGCCTTAGCGGGAGATCCTACAATGAGCAGTTCTTC.

This sequence joins TRBV30 and TRBJ1-6; D is unclear. The CDR3 consists of 13 residues. V lost 4 bases, J lost 10 bases, and 14 bases lay in between. Germline CDR1 reads GTSNPN; CDR2 reads SVGIG (reference sequence). The CDR3: CAWTMTSGSPLHF. The CDR3 bases are TGTGCCTGGACCATGACCAGCGGCTCACCCCTCCACTTT.

The chain has TRBV6-5 and TRBJ2-3; 7 nucleotides line up with TRBD2. CDR3 length equals 14 residues. Per germline, CDR1 MNHEY and CDR2 SVGAGI. The junction had 5 bases not matched to a gene; V was cut back by 5 bases and J by 3 bases. The CDR3 DNA reads as TGTGCCAGCAGTGAGCGGGGAGGTACAGATACGCAGTATTTT. Protein sequence: CASSERGGTDTQYF.

The chain couples TRBV5-4 to TRBJ2-2; 12 bases are shared with TRBD2. Germline trimming cut 4 bases from V and 5 bases from J; bases unmatched to any gene: 9. This CDR3 has 17 amino acids. Germline values: CDR1 SGHNT, CDR2 YYREEE (reference sequence). As DNA, the CDR3 is TGTGCCAGCAGCCCGTACTCCGGGACTAGCGGGACCGGGGAGCTGTTTTTT. Encoded protein: CASSPYSGTSGTGELFF.

The chain carries TRBV7-3 and TRBJ2-7; a weak D match, TRBD1 (6 bases). This CDR3 has 13 amino acids. Between the trimmed V and J ends, which lost 3 bases and 3 bases, there was a span of 9 bases. Germline CDR1 SGHTA, CDR2 FQGTGA. The CDR3 loop reads CASSLGAHYEQYF. The CDR3 DNA follows: TGTGCCAGCAGCTTGGGGGCCCACTACGAGCAGTACTTC.

The chain joins TRBV7-9 to TRBJ2-6; D possibly corresponds to TRBD1 (6 bases). V was cut by 4 bases and J by 0 bases, with 13 bases left in between. In germline, CDR1 is SEHNR, CDR2 FQNEAQ (reference sequence). The CDR3 has 17 residues. CDR3 in amino acids: CASSSGVSSSGANVLTF. The CDR3 DNA reads as TGTGCCAGCAGCTCAGGGGTTTCAAGCTCTGGGGCCAACGTCCTGACTTTC.

The chain combines TRBV5-1 with TRBJ2-3, with 11 bases aligning to TRBD2. The CDR3 is made up of 17 amino acids. The V and J ends lost 1 base and 2 bases, in that order; junction bases with no gene match: 6. The V gene's germline CDR1 is SGHRS and CDR2 YFSETQ. The CDR3 nucleotides read TGCGCCAGCAGCTTGATTGGGACTAGCGGTTCCACAGATACGCAGTATTTT. It specifies CASSLIGTSGSTDTQYF.

This chain links TRBV5-1 with TRBJ2-2, with 12 bases aligning to TRBD2. CDR1 and CDR2 from the germline V gene are SGHRS and YFSETQ. With 7 bases clipped from V and 7 bases from J, the junction kept 8 bases outside the gene matches. CDR3 length equals 15 residues. This CDR3 is CASGGLAGHVGELFF. CDR3 in DNA: TGCGCCAGCGGTGGACTAGCGGGACACGTCGGGGAGCTGTTTTTT.

This chain uses TRBV5-3 with TRBJ2-5; 7 bases map to TRBD1. TRBV5-3 is recorded as an ORF, its role being uncertain. V dropped 4 bases and J dropped 4; count of bases not matched to a gene: 10. The CDR3 sequence is 15 residues long. CDR3: CARSPQGPKGETQYF. CDR3 DNA sequence: TGTGCCAGAAGCCCACAGGGGCCTAAGGGAGAGACCCAGTACTTC.

This chain connects TRBV10-3 to TRBJ2-5, with TRBD2 identical over 7 bases. V was clipped by 0 bases and J by 3 bases; unmatched bases: 4. Germline assignment: CDR1 ENHRY and CDR2 SYGVKD. The CDR3 consists of 15 residues. The CDR3 spells CAISESGGGKETQYF. DNA for the CDR3: TGTGCCATCAGTGAGTCTGGGGGGGGAAAAGAGACCCAGTACTTC.